This TCR beta chain was sequenced in a study of shared clonotypes between healthy human individuals. Study context: CD4 naive and memory got three plates each, CD8 naive two, CD8 memory one. Study conclusions and caveats: Shared across a few donors were roughly 5.3% of the naive CD4 clonotypes.

Note on this clone: Its antigen remains unknown.

Germline loops: CDR1 SGHTA, CDR2 FQGNSA. V shed 5 bases, J shed 5 bases, and the junction held 2 bases outside the gene matches. CDR3 length: 13 amino acids. The assay ran at deep level. Sequencing was performed with immunoSEQ multiplex PCR; in TCRdb, only in-frame clones are kept and a portion is missing. The top ten clones hold about 0.41% of a sample with about 2.5 million clones, around 90% of them seen once. The chain carries TRBV7-2 and TRBJ2-2; TRBD1 aligns across 7 bases. The sample consisted of naive CD4+ T cells from PBMCs. Noted subset: CD45RA+ positively selected. The clonotype comes from a young man in good health. Some clones in this sample may be carry-over from other donors' samples. The CDR3 loop is CASSPQGTGELFF. CDR3 bases: TGTGCCAGCAGCCCACAGGGGACCGGGGAGCTGTTTTTT.